This paragraph reports one T cell receptor beta chain. Its specificity is unknown. Trimming shortened V by 1 base and J by 3 bases, and 9 bases separated the two germline ends. Per germline, CDR1 SEHNR and CDR2 FQNEAQ (reference sequence). The CDR3 has 14 residues. This record comes from a study of cytomegalovirus exposure and HLA in healthy donors. Each donor was nominally healthy when sampled (though unrecorded immune exposures were likely). The PCR employed 60 Vbeta primers together with 13 Jbeta primers. The method was immunoSEQ multiplex PCR; TCRdb's version includes in-frame clones alone and lacks a portion of them. The sample has fewer than 120,000 clones, over 60% seen once; the top ten hold 2.5% to 3%. The study, taken as a whole, reports: Donor immune exposure was known only as CMV serostatus. Accurate prediction of HLA-A and HLA-B alleles (for most subjects) was reportedly achieved from TCR beta sequences.

Sequencing used PBMCs. The rearrangement uses TRBV7-9 and TRBJ1-1; D perhaps matches TRBD1 (5 bases). This TCR came from a woman aged 55-75 years in good health and CMV-seropositive. CDR3 nucleotide sequence: TGTGCCAGCAGCTTAGGGGCAGGGTACACTGAAGCTTTCTTT. It translates to CASSLGAGYTEAFF. Together with reference TRBV7-9 and TRBJ1-1, the CDR3 gives the full variable domain: DTGVSQNPRHKITKRGQNVTFRCDPISEHNRLYWYRQTLGQGPEFLTYFQNEAQLEKSRLLSDRFSAERPKGSFSTLEIQRTEQGDSAMYLCASSLGAGYTEAFFGQGTRLTVV.